This TCR beta chain was obtained from a study of blood T cell repertoires in COVID-19. About the research overall: From T cells, B-cell-depleted T cells, or PBMCs came the material, which was cDNA or gDNA.

Repertoires were generated with immunoSEQ multiplex PCR, while TCRdb's copy carries only in-frame clones and drops some. The repertoire holds approximately 260,000 clones, with approximately 86% as singletons. Participant age was about 18 to 89 years, and participants resided in fewer than 30 US areas. Participant-given clinical history determined each cohort assignment. The CDR3 contains 15 residues. Germline CDR1 is WNHNN and CDR2 is SYGVQD (reference sequence). The ends lost 3 bases at V and 6 bases at J; junction bases unmatched: 8. Sequenced: PBMCs or T cells enriched from blood (not recorded which). This sequence was found in a woman aged 40 to 55 with acute COVID-19. The genes are TRBV10-1 and TRBJ2-1; 7 bases are shared with TRBD2. CDR3 sequence (DNA): TGCGCCAGCAGTGACATCGGGACTACTACCAATGAGCAGTTCTTC. This sequence encodes CASSDIGTTTNEQFF.